Shown below are 2 T cell receptor beta chains from a single sample sequenced in a study of identical twins. A single record per CDR3 protein comes from TCRdb applying MiXCR to the 5' RACE reads. The sample yields hundreds of thousands of distinct CDR3 sequences, approximately 13% seen once. This sample was shared with a second study, whose subject was yellow fever vaccine responses in identical twins.

Input material: PBMCs. Receptors originate from a young woman in good health.

The rearrangement links TRBV11-2 to TRBJ2-7; 15 bases fit TRBD2. Germline-derived CDR1 and CDR2 are SGHAT and FQNNGV. With 2 bases clipped from V and 0 bases from J, the junction kept 5 bases outside the gene matches. The CDR3 runs to 18 residues. The chain's CDR3 is CASSLRTSGGVFSYEQYV. The DNA of the CDR3 is TGTGCCAGCAGCTTAAGGACTAGCGGGGGGGTCTTCTCCTACGAGCAGTACGTC.

This clonotype was found a few times. The V gene is TRBV2, the J gene TRBJ2-2; D is unclear. Germline V lookup: CDR1 SNHLY, CDR2 FYNNEI. The CDR3 runs 17 residues. V lost 4 bases to trimming and J lost 1 base, with 16 bases between them. The CDR3 nucleotides read TGTGCCAGCAGTGTTAGGACGTACCCCAAGAACACCGGGGAGCTGTTTTTT. Its protein product is CASSVRTYPKNTGELFF.